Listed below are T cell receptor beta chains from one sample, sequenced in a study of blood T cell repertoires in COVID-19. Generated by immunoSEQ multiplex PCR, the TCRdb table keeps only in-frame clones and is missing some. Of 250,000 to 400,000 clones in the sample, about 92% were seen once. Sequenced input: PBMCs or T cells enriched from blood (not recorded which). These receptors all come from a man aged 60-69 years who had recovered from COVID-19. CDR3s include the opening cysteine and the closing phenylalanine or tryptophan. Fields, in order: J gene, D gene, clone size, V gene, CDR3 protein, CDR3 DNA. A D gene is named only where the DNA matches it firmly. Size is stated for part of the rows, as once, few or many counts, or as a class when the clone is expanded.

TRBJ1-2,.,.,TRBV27,CASSPVRGNFLYGYTF,TGTGCCAGCAGTCCCGTAAGGGGGAACTTCCTCTATGGCTACACCTTC
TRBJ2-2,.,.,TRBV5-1,CASSLAEGRELFF,TGCGCCAGCAGCTTGGCCGAGGGTAGGGAGCTGTTTTTT
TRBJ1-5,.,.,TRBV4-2,CASSQDPPDQPQHF,TGTGCCAGCAGCCAAGATCCCCCCGATCAGCCCCAGCATTTT
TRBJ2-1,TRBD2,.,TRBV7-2,CASTLAGSKGNEQFF,TGTGCCAGCACTCTAGCGGGGTCGAAGGGCAATGAGCAGTTCTTC
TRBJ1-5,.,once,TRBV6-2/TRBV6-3,CASSWGRLQPQHF,TGTGCCAGCAGTTGGGGGCGCCTTCAGCCCCAGCATTTT
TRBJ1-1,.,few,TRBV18,CASSPNTRNTEAFF,TGTGCCAGCTCACCCAATACAAGGAACACTGAAGCTTTCTTT
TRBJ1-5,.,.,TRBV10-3,CAIGTINQPQHF,TGTGCCATCGGGACAATTAATCAGCCCCAGCATTTT
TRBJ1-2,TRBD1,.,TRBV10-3,CAISRTDRDGYTF,TGTGCCATCAGCCGAACTGACAGGGATGGCTACACCTTC
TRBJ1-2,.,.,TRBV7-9,CASSTQVGGESYGYTF,TGTGCCAGCAGCACCCAGGTCGGGGGAGAGTCCTATGGCTACACCTTC
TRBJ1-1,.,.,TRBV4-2,CASSQEGGGRRGMNTEAFF,TGTGCCAGCAGCCAAGAGGGGGGAGGGCGTAGGGGGATGAACACTGAAGCTTTCTTT
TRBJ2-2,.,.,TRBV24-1,CAALSPAGELFF,TGTGCCGCTCTGTCCCCGGCCGGGGAGCTGTTTTTT
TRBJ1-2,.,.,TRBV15,CATSREPGDYGYTF,TGTGCCACCAGCAGAGAGCCAGGGGACTATGGCTACACCTTC
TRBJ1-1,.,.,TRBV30,CAWSVLRGTAEAFF,TGTGCCTGGAGTGTACTTAGGGGAACGGCTGAAGCTTTCTTT
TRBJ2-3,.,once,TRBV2,CASSGLEDTQYF,TGTGCCAGCAGTGGACTGGAAGATACGCAGTATTTT
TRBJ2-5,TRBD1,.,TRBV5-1,CASSQGQFEETQYF,TGCGCCAGCAGTCAGGGACAGTTCGAAGAGACCCAGTACTTC
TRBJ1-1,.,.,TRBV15,CATSREIGDTEAFF,TGTGCCACCAGCAGAGAGATAGGGGACACTGAAGCTTTCTTT
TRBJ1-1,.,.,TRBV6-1,CASSEAPRGGTEAFF,TGTGCCAGCAGTGAAGCGCCTAGGGGTGGCACTGAAGCTTTCTTT